This TCR beta chain derives from a study of monozygotic twins with inflammatory bowel disease. Looked up from germline, CDR1 is SGHNT and CDR2 is YYREEE (reference sequence). The CDR3 totals 15 residues. During cDNA synthesis, UMIs that each contained a 6-nucleotide sample barcode were added by means of template switching. No DNA is given; TCRdb re-called the 5' RACE reads and lists each CDR3 protein once. Its table records over 150,000 distinct CDR3 sequences. Study-level points and caveats: Differing T cell subtypes remained indistinguishable.

In the case of this clonotype: Its target is unknown.

The sequence was obtained from a human donor with ulcerative colitis or Crohn's disease, or a healthy co-twin of an affected twin (not recorded which). The chain employs TRBV5-4 and TRBJ1-5. Sequenced sample: blood. CDR3 region: CASSLEPLSNQPQHF. The entire variable domain, with the rest obtained from reference TRBV5-4 and TRBJ1-5, is as follows: ETGVTQSPTHLIKTRGQQVTLRCSSQSGHNTVSWYQQALGQGPQFIFQYYREEENGRGNFPPRFSGLQFPNYSSELNVNALELDDSALYLCASSLEPLSNQPQHFGDGTRLSIL.